These T cell receptor beta chains were read from a single sample in a study of post-analysis software for immune sequencing data. TCRdb used MiXCR to reprocess the PCR reads, holding one entry per CDR3 protein. Among about 460,000 distinct CDR3 sequences listed, approximately 45% were seen once. Sequencing used blood. The receptors originated from a girl aged 10 to 17 with multiple sclerosis. Each CDR3 is given with its conserved first and last residue. Fields, in order: clone size, V gene, D gene, J gene, CDR3 DNA, CDR3 protein. D genes are given only for firm matches. Not all rows give a size; the values are once, few, many and, for expanded clones, a class.

-	TRBV4-1	-	TRBJ2-7	TGCGCCAGCAGCCCGTTCAGGGAGCGGACCTACTCCTACAATGAGCAGTACTTC	CASSPFRERTYSYNEQYF
-	TRBV28	-	TRBJ2-5	TGTGCCAGCAGTTTTGCAAGGGGGTTTAGGGAGCAGTACTTC	CASSFARGFREQYF
few	TRBV15	-	TRBJ2-7	TGTGCCACCAGCAGAGATCCGGGGTACGACGACGAGCAGTACTTC	CATSRDPGYDDEQYF
-	TRBV6-1	-	TRBJ1-1	TGTGCCAGCAGTGAGACAGGTTATAACACTGAAGCTTTCTTT	CASSETGYNTEAFF
-	TRBV2	-	TRBJ2-1	TGTGCCAGCAGTGACTCGGGGAACTCCTACAATGAGCAGTTCTTT	CASSDSGNSYNEQFF
-	TRBV10-1	-	TRBJ2-5	TGCGCCACCGCCGAGGGGACCGCCAAGGGGGAGACCCAGTACTTC	CATAEGTAKGETQYF
-	TRBV5-1	-	TRBJ2-7	TGCGCCAGCAGCTTGGACAGCACTAGTTTCTCGTCCTACGAGCAGTACTTC	CASSLDSTSFSSYEQYF
few	TRBV6-6	-	TRBJ1-1	TGTGCCAGCAGTTTATGGGGGAACACTGAAGCTTTCTTT	CASSLWGNTEAFF
few	TRBV5-1	TRBD1	TRBJ1-2	TGCGCCAGCAGATCGACAGGGGCGGCCTATGGCTACACCTTC	CASRSTGAAYGYTF
-	TRBV12-3/TRBV12-4	-	TRBJ1-5	TGTGCCAGCAGTTTAGTGGGGGATGGTCAGCCCCAGCATTTT	CASSLVGDGQPQHF
few	TRBV20-1	-	TRBJ1-1	TGCAGTGTTCGGGACAATCTCATGAACACTGAAGCTTTCTTT	CSVRDNLMNTEAFF
few	TRBV12-3/TRBV12-4	-	TRBJ1-2	TGTGCCAGCAGGATTGGACTGACCCGAGGGGGCTACACCTTC	CASRIGLTRGGYTF
many	TRBV10-3	-	TRBJ2-5	TGTGCCATCAGTGAGTCTAAGGATGAGACCCAGTACTTC	CAISESKDETQYF
-	TRBV20-1	-	TRBJ2-5	TGCAGTGCTTCGACAGTATGGGAGACCCAGTACTTC	CSASTVWETQYF
few	TRBV29-1	TRBD1	TRBJ2-3	TGCAGCGTTGAAGATTGGGGACAGGACGCCGTAGATACGCAGTATTTT	CSVEDWGQDAVDTQYF
-	TRBV29-1	-	TRBJ2-1	TGCAGCGTTGAAAGAGCGAGTCCCTACAATGAGCAGTTCTTC	CSVERASPYNEQFF
-	TRBV6-6	-	TRBJ2-1	TGTGCCAGCAGCCGGACGGGCGGAGCTGTGGGCAATGAGCAGTTCTTC	CASSRTGGAVGNEQFF
-	TRBV7-3	-	TRBJ2-3	TGTGCCAGCAGCGAAGTCCTTGGAGATACGCAGTATTTT	CASSEVLGDTQYF
-	TRBV12-3/TRBV12-4	-	TRBJ1-2	TGTACCAGCAGTTCAGGACATTGGGGCTACACCTTC	CTSSSGHWGYTF
-	TRBV4-3	TRBD1	TRBJ1-4	TGCGCCAGCAGCCAAGATATTGGCAGGGGGAATGAAAAACTGTTTTTT	CASSQDIGRGNEKLFF
-	TRBV6-5	-	TRBJ1-1	TGTGCCAGCAGTCGAACGAGTATTACTGAAGCTTTCTTT	CASSRTSITEAFF
-	TRBV7-2	-	TRBJ2-4	TGTGCCAGCAGCTTAGCAGGGATGGGGGACATTCAGTACTTC	CASSLAGMGDIQYF
-	TRBV5-1	TRBD2	TRBJ2-7	TGCGCCAGCAACATTGGACCCCCTGGGACTAGCGGGTCCTACGAGCAGTACTTC	CASNIGPPGTSGSYEQYF
few	TRBV29-1	-	TRBJ2-1	TGCAGCGTTGGTCTCTACCCCACTATCTTCTACAATGAGCAGTTCTTC	CSVGLYPTIFYNEQFF
-	TRBV20-1	-	TRBJ2-3	TGCAGTGCTGAGTCCCGGATAGCGGCGGAAGATACGCAGTATTTT	CSAESRIAAEDTQYF
-	TRBV18	-	TRBJ2-5	TGTGCCAGCTCAAAAAATCAGGGTTCCAGGGACCAAGAGACCCAGTACTTC	CASSKNQGSRDQETQYF
few	TRBV9	-	TRBJ2-1	TGTGCCAGCAGCGTAGAGGGGACTCTCCTCTACAATGAGCAGTTCTTC	CASSVEGTLLYNEQFF
-	TRBV7-9	TRBD2	TRBJ2-7	TGTGCCAGCAGCTTGTCGAGCGGGAGCGCCTACGAGCAGTACTTC	CASSLSSGSAYEQYF
-	TRBV29-1	-	TRBJ2-7	TGCAGCGCCGCGACGGGGCTGGACGAGCAGTACTTC	CSAATGLDEQYF
few	TRBV12-3/TRBV12-4	-	TRBJ1-2	TGTGCCAGCAGCCCGCGGGCCGCAAGCTATGGCTACACCTTC	CASSPRAASYGYTF
-	TRBV5-1	TRBD1	TRBJ2-7	TGCGCCAGCAGTACGGGACAGTCCTACGAGCAGTACTTC	CASSTGQSYEQYF
few	TRBV7-3	-	TRBJ2-3	TGTGCCAGCAGTCCGGAACAGGGCTCGGATACGCAGTATTTT	CASSPEQGSDTQYF
once	TRBV5-1	TRBD1	TRBJ2-7	TGCGCCAGCAGCTCGATGGGACAGGGGGCGGACGAGCAGTACTTC	CASSSMGQGADEQYF
-	TRBV7-2	TRBD1	TRBJ1-2	TGTGCCAGCAGTGGACAGGGAGGCTTTGCGAACTATGGCTACACCTTC	CASSGQGGFANYGYTF
few	TRBV6-5	TRBD2	TRBJ2-7	TGTGCCAGCACTAGAATAGCGGGGGGCTACGAGCAGTACTTC	CASTRIAGGYEQYF
few	TRBV12-3/TRBV12-4	TRBD2	TRBJ2-1	TGTGCCAGCAGTTTCGGACTGGGAATACTAGCGGGAGTTAAGGATGAGCAGTTCTTC	CASSFGLGILAGVKDEQFF
-	TRBV20-1	-	TRBJ2-7	TGCAGTGCGCCCAAAAGTAAAGGGACACAACACGAGCAGTACTTC	CSAPKSKGTQHEQYF
few	TRBV20-1	-	TRBJ2-7	TGCAGTGCTAGTCGACAGGTATTCCCCTACGAGCAGTACTTC	CSASRQVFPYEQYF
few	TRBV5-1	TRBD1	TRBJ2-3	TGCGCCAGCAGACCGGGACAGAGCACAGATACGCAGTATTTT	CASRPGQSTDTQYF
few	TRBV7-2	TRBD2	TRBJ2-5	TGTGCCAGCAGCCTATGGGAGGGAGAGACCCAGTACTTC	CASSLWEGETQYF
-	TRBV7-3	-	TRBJ2-7	TGTGCCAGCAGCTTTTCCGGGACTCCATACAATGAGCAGTACTTC	CASSFSGTPYNEQYF